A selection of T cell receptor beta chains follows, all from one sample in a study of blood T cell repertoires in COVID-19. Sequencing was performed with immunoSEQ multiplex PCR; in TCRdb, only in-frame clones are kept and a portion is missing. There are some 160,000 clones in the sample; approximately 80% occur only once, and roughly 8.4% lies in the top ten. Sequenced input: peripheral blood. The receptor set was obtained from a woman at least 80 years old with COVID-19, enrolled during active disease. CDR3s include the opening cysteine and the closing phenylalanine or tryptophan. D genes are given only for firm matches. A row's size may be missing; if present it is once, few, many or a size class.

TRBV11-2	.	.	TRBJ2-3	TGTGCCAGCAGCCCTAGGTTCGGGGGTTCCGCCGGGCCAGATACGCAGTATTTT	CASSPRFGGSAGPDTQYF
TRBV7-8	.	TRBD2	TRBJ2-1	TGTGCCAGCAGCTTACTTAGCGGGGGGGGCCGCGGTGAGCAGTTCTTC	CASSLLSGGGRGEQFF
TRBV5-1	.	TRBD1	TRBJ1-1	TGCGCCAGCAGCTTGGGGTGGGGACAGACTGAAGCTTTCTTT	CASSLGWGQTEAFF
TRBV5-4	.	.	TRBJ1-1	TGTGCCAGCAGCTCGGGGGCTGAAGCTTTCTTT	CASSSGAEAFF
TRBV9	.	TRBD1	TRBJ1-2	TGTGCCAGCAGCTTCACAGGGGTTTCTAACTATGGCTACACCTTC	CASSFTGVSNYGYTF
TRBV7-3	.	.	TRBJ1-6	TGTGCCAGCAGCCCCGTCGCCAGGGGTTCGGGTTCACCCCTCCACTTT	CASSPVARGSGSPLHF
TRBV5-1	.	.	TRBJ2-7	TGCGCCAGCAGCTTTTCAGGGATCTACGAGCAGTACTTC	CASSFSGIYEQYF
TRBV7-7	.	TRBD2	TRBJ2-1	TGTGCTAGCAGCTCCCCCGGGGGGGGCTCCCCGCAGTTCTTC	CASSSPGGGSPQFF
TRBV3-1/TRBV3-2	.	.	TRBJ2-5	TGTGCCAGCAGCCCAGGACAGATTAGTGGGGAGACCCAGTACTTC	CASSPGQISGETQYF
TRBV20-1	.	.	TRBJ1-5	TGCAGTGCTAGTACCGGGACAAGCGTCCAGCCCCAGCATTTT	CSASTGTSVQPQHF
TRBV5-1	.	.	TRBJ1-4	TGCGCCAGCAGCTTGATGACCGGGACTAATGAAAAACTGTTTTTT	CASSLMTGTNEKLFF
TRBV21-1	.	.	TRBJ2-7	TGTGCCAGCAGCAAAGTTAAGTTCGGGACAGGGTACTACGAGCAGTACTTC	CASSKVKFGTGYYEQYF
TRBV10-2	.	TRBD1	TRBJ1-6	TGCGCCAGCAGTGAGTCCAGGGGGGCAAATAATTCACCCCTCCACTTT	CASSESRGANNSPLHF
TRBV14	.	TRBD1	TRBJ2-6	TGTGCCAGCAGCCTAGAACAACAGGGGCTCGGTAGTTCTGGGGCCAACGTCCTGACTTTC	CASSLEQQGLGSSGANVLTF
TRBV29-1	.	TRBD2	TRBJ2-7	TGCAGCGTTAGGGGACTAGCCGTCTACGAGCAGTACTTC	CSVRGLAVYEQYF
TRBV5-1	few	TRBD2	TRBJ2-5	TGCGCCAGCAGCCGACTAGCGGGGAACCAAGAGACCCAGTACTTC	CASSRLAGNQETQYF
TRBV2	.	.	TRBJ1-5	TGTGCCAGCAGTTCACAGGGTCAGAGCAATCAGCCCCAGCATTTT	CASSSQGQSNQPQHF
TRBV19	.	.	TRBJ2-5	TGTGCCAGTAGTATACCGACAGGGAGGGAGACCCAGTACTTC	CASSIPTGRETQYF
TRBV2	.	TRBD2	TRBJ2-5	TGTGCCAGCAGGAGAACGGGAGGGGAGACCCAGTACTTC	CASRRTGGETQYF
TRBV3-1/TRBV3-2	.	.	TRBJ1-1	TGTGCCAGCAGCCTACAGGTTAACACTGAAGCTTTCTTT	CASSLQVNTEAFF
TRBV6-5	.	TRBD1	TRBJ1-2	TGTGCCAGCCTGACAGGGGAGAACTATGGCTACACCTTC	CASLTGENYGYTF
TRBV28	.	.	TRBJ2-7	TGTGCCAGCACGCGGGGAGATTACGAGCAGTACTTC	CASTRGDYEQYF